The 28 T cell receptor beta chains below all came from one sample that was sequenced in a study of CD8 T cells in Susac syndrome. Random hexamers primed reverse transcription of roughly 0.45 to 1 ug RNA. Each CDR3 protein gets one entry after TCRdb re-called the immunoSEQ multiplex PCR reads with MiXCR. This table holds about 85,000 distinct CDR3 sequences, approximately 94% found once. Sequencing input: CD8+ T cells from PBMCs. Every receptor here comes from a human donor in good health.

The chain couples TRBV28 to TRBJ2-6, with D possibly being TRBD1 or TRBD2 (5 bases each). The germline gives CDR1 MDHEN, CDR2 SYDVKM. Trimming stripped 3 bases from V and 2 bases from J, with 14 bases between. The CDR3 spans 17 residues. This chain's CDR3 is CASSFLGAVAGANVLTF. DNA for the CDR3: TGTGCCAGCAGTTTTCTCGGGGCGGTAGCTGGGGCCAACGTCCTGACTTTC.

The V and J genes are TRBV4-2 and TRBJ2-3; D is unresolved. Per germline, CDR1 LGHNA and CDR2 YNFKEQ. Trimming took off 1 base at V and 1 base at J, with 9 bases between the two ends. There are 15 residues in the CDR3. The CDR3 DNA reads as TGTGCCAGCAGCCAAGTTGAGCGAGGCACAGATACGCAGTATTTT. Protein sequence: CASSQVERGTDTQYF.

The J gene is TRBJ1-2, the V gene TRBV20-1; TRBD1 aligns across 9 bases. The CDR3 covers 14 residues. The germline V gene has CDR1 DFQATT and CDR2 SNEGSKA (reference sequence). V shed 3 bases and J 3 bases; nucleotides not matched to a gene: 5. The CDR3: CSARPGQGHYGYTF. CDR3 bases: TGCAGTGCTAGGCCGGGACAGGGACACTATGGCTACACCTTC.

This clonotype has a handful of counts. The rearrangement links TRBV6-5 to TRBJ2-2, with D perhaps matching TRBD1 or TRBD2 (5 bases each). The CDR3 length is 16 residues. V was clipped by 0 bases and J by 4 bases, with 12 bases between them. CDR1 is MNHEY, CDR2 SVGAGI, per germline. The CDR3 reads CASSYSGGPGTGELFF. The CDR3 DNA follows: TGTGCCAGCAGTTACTCTGGGGGTCCTGGCACCGGGGAGCTGTTTTTT.

This chain connects TRBV20-1 to TRBJ2-1; TRBD2 aligns across 10 bases. The CDR3 has 12 amino acids. Germline V gene lookup returns CDR1 DFQATT and CDR2 SNEGSKA (reference sequence). The trim removed 8 bases at V and 8 bases at J, leaving 6 bases unmatched. The CDR3: CSSKTSGHEQFF. In DNA form, the CDR3 reads TGCAGTTCCAAGACTAGCGGGCATGAGCAGTTCTTC.

A single count supports this clonotype. This chain links TRBV12-3 or TRBV12-4 with TRBJ1-2; tentative D call: TRBD1 (5 bases). Trimming cost V 7 bases and J 8 bases, with 17 bases left between them. CDR3 size: 13 residues. The CDR3 region is CASTPGRVRGYTF. In nucleotides, the CDR3 is TGTGCCAGCACCCCAGGGAGGGTACGGGGCTACACCTTC.

The V gene is TRBV27, the J gene TRBJ2-2; D not certain. Per germline, CDR1 MNHEY and CDR2 SMNVEV (reference sequence). This CDR3 contains 16 residues. Trimming pared 0 bases from V and 5 bases from J, leaving 13 bases between. The CDR3 region is CASSLSVAASTGELFF. CDR3 nucleotides: TGTGCCAGCAGTTTATCGGTAGCAGCCTCTACCGGGGAGCTGTTTTTT.

The chain is built from TRBV29-1 and TRBJ1-2; 8 bases are shared with TRBD1. The CDR3 covers 15 residues. Germline V gives CDR1 SQVTM, CDR2 ANQGSEA. The J segment lost 7 bases and the V segment lost 1 base, leaving 11 bases of the junction unmatched. The CDR3 DNA sequence: TGCAGCGTTGAAGCGGGGGCAGGGGGCGCGGCTGGCTACACCTTC. Its protein is CSVEAGAGGAAGYTF.

The genes are TRBV15 and TRBJ1-6; tentative D call: TRBD1 (5 bases). The V gene lost 0 bases and the J gene lost 10 bases, with 13 bases spanning the gap. Germline CDR1 LNHNV, CDR2 YYDKDF (reference sequence). This CDR3 contains 15 residues. CDR3 amino acids: CATSRERGAGSPLHF. The CDR3 bases are TGTGCCACCAGCAGAGAAAGGGGCGCGGGATCACCCCTCCACTTT.

The chain combines TRBV6-5 with TRBJ1-1; maybe TRBD1 (5 bases). V lost 0 bases to trimming and J lost 4 bases, with 6 bases between them. The CDR3 covers 13 residues. From germline, CDR1 is MNHEY and CDR2 SVGAGI. CDR3 bases: TGTGCCAGCAGTTACTCGCAGGGCACTGAAGCTTTCTTT. It specifies CASSYSQGTEAFF.

The chain uses TRBV5-1 and TRBJ1-4; D may be TRBD1 (5 bases). Trimming removed 2 bases from V and 8 bases from J, with 16 bases in between. The CDR3 runs to 15 residues. From germline, CDR1 is SGHRS and CDR2 YFSETQ. CDR3 region: CASSFSPRGGEKLFF. In DNA, the CDR3 is TGCGCCAGCAGCTTTTCTCCAAGGGGCGGGGAAAAACTGTTTTTT. Variable domain in full (rest from reference TRBV5-1 and TRBJ1-4): KAGVTQTPRYLIKTRGQQVTLSCSPISGHRSVSWYQQTPGQGLQFLFEYFSETQRNKGNFPGRFSGRQFSNSRSEMNVSTLELGDSALYLCASSFSPRGGEKLFFGSGTQLSVL.

The gene calls are TRBV29-1 and TRBJ1-2, with 10 bases aligning to TRBD1. The germline gives CDR1 SQVTM, CDR2 ANQGSEA. This CDR3 is 14 amino acids long. Losses at the gene ends were 6 bases for V and 4 bases for J; bases not matched to a gene: 8. CDR3 nucleotide sequence: TGCAGCGTCCTGGGGACAGGGGCCTTCTATGGCTACACCTTC. Protein product: CSVLGTGAFYGYTF.

This chain uses TRBV7-9 with TRBJ2-5; TRBD1 matches at 7 bases. Germline CDR1 SEHNR, CDR2 FQNEAQ (reference sequence). After removal of 7 bases from V and 5 bases from J, the junction contained 10 bases not matched to a gene. This CDR3 is built from 14 residues. DNA for the CDR3: TGTGCCAGCACCGATCGACAGGGAAGGGAGACCCAGTACTTC. It is translated as CASTDRQGRETQYF. Full variable domain (remainder filled in from reference TRBV7-9 and TRBJ2-5): DTGVSQNPRHKITKRGQNVTFRCDPISEHNRLYWYRQTLGQGPEFLTYFQNEAQLEKSRLLSDRFSAERPKGSFSTLEIQRTEQGDSAMYLCASTDRQGRETQYFGPGTRLLVL.

The V gene is TRBV4-1, the J gene TRBJ2-5; tentative D call: TRBD2 (5 bases). The CDR3 is made up of 14 amino acids. Per the germline V gene, CDR1 is MGHRA and CDR2 is YSYEKL. Trimming pared 3 bases from V and 4 bases from J, leaving 12 bases between. In DNA, the CDR3 is TGCGCCAGCAGCCACGAAACTAGACCAGAGACCCAGTACTTC. This gives the protein CASSHETRPETQYF.

This chain uses TRBV27 with TRBJ2-7, with D possibly being TRBD1 or TRBD2 (6 bases each). There are 14 residues in the CDR3. Trimming took off 5 bases at V and 7 bases at J, with 18 bases between the two ends. CDR1 and CDR2 from the germline V gene are MNHEY and SMNVEV (reference sequence). CDR3 sequence: CASSPVVGAGEQYV. In nucleotides, the CDR3 is TGTGCCAGCAGTCCCGTAGTGGGGGCGGGGGAGCAGTACGTC.

This clonotype showed up just a few times. The V call is TRBV6-1, the J call TRBJ2-5; 7 bases are a match to TRBD2. The CDR3 has 16 amino acids. Germline CDR1 MNHNS, CDR2 SASEGT. Trimming at V came to 2 bases and at J to 5 bases, leaving 11 bases not matched to a gene. The CDR3 coding sequence is TGTGCCAGCAGTGAATTGGCGGGAGTATTTGCGGAGACCCAGTACTTC. This codes for CASSELAGVFAETQYF.

This sequence joins TRBV7-9 and TRBJ2-1, with no clear D. In germline, CDR1 is SEHNR, CDR2 FQNEAQ (reference sequence). Trimming cost V 5 bases and J 1 base, with 9 bases left between them. The CDR3 covers 14 residues. This CDR3 reads CASSPSVSYNEQFF. CDR3 bases: TGTGCCAGCAGCCCCTCGGTTTCCTACAATGAGCAGTTCTTC.

V and J are TRBV7-8 and TRBJ2-3; TRBD2 matches at 8 bases. The CDR3 runs to 16 residues. Trimming took 8 bases from V and 2 from J; bases not matched to a gene: 12. Germline V gene lookup returns CDR1 SGHVS and CDR2 FQNEAQ. CDR3 loop: CASEGKIAGITDTQYF. CDR3 DNA: TGTGCCAGCGAGGGGAAAATAGCGGGGATCACAGATACGCAGTATTTT.

The chain couples TRBV18 to TRBJ1-4, with D uncertain. The CDR3 consists of 12 residues. Germline CDR1 is KGHSH and CDR2 is LQKENI. V shed 9 bases and J shed 0 bases, with 5 bases lying between them. The CDR3 reads CASSATNEKLFF. The CDR3 DNA is TGTGCCAGTTCTGCAACTAATGAAAAACTGTTTTTT.

This chain joins TRBV7-9 and TRBJ1-1; no reliable D call. Germline V gives CDR1 SEHNR, CDR2 FQNEAQ (reference sequence). This CDR3 is 13 amino acids long. The ends were cut back, 1 base at V and 8 bases at J, with 11 bases in the middle. The DNA of the CDR3 is TGTGCCAGCAGCTTAGTTTTAACGAACGAAGCTTTCTTT. Protein: CASSLVLTNEAFF.

This clonotype was found once. V is TRBV7-9 and J is TRBJ2-1; D is unclear. V lost 1 base to trimming and J lost 8 bases, with 21 bases between them. Germline CDR1 and CDR2: SEHNR and FQNEAQ (reference sequence). The CDR3 runs 17 residues. The DNA of the CDR3 is TGTGCCAGCAGCTTAGACCGTTGGGCAGCCGCTTCCTATGAGCAGTTCTTC. Its protein is CASSLDRWAAASYEQFF.

The V call is TRBV20-1, the J call TRBJ2-6; 9 bases align to TRBD2. The CDR3 runs to 17 residues. Germline V gene sequence: CDR1 DFQATT, CDR2 SNEGSKA (reference sequence). Unmatched junction bases numbered 10, after V lost 5 bases and J lost 2 bases. The CDR3, as DNA: TGCAGTGCTCTATCCTCGCGGGGGGGCACTGGGGCCAACGTCCTGACTTTC. As protein: CSALSSRGGTGANVLTF.

The gene calls are TRBV27 and TRBJ1-1; D is unclear. V was shortened by 7 bases and J by 7 bases, with 10 bases between the two germline ends. This CDR3 spans 11 amino acids. Per germline, CDR1 MNHEY and CDR2 SMNVEV (reference sequence). In nucleotides, the CDR3 is TGTGCCAGCAAAATAGGTTATGAAGCTTTCTTT. It codes for CASKIGYEAFF.

The chain uses TRBV27 and TRBJ1-1; no definite D call. The CDR3 loop spans 12 amino acids. Trimming stripped 8 bases from V and 7 bases from J, with 14 bases between. From germline, CDR1 is MNHEY and CDR2 SMNVEV (reference sequence). This chain's CDR3 is CASAGPLHEAFF. As DNA, the CDR3 is TGTGCCAGCGCCGGGCCCCTTCATGAAGCTTTCTTT.

The V gene is TRBV28, the J gene TRBJ2-1, with a weak D call TRBD2 (6 bases). Germline assignment: CDR1 MDHEN and CDR2 SYDVKM. V dropped 10 bases and J dropped 0 bases, with 10 bases sitting between them. This CDR3 is built from 13 residues. The DNA of the CDR3 is TGTGCCACGGAGGGGAGCTCCTACAATGAGCAGTTCTTC. This encodes CATEGSSYNEQFF.

This clonotype was observed once. This rearrangement joins TRBV7-6 to TRBJ1-5; D call uncertain. Per germline, CDR1 SGHVS and CDR2 FNYEAQ. Trimming cost V 4 bases and J 4 bases, with 8 bases left between them. The CDR3 spans 13 residues. This CDR3 reads CASSSTGNQPQHF. DNA of the CDR3: TGTGCCAGCAGCTCCACGGGAAATCAGCCCCAGCATTTT.

The chain joins TRBV19 to TRBJ2-1; 8 bases map to TRBD2. Trimming removed 9 bases from V and 4 bases from J; junction bases left unmatched: 5. Germline V gene lookup returns CDR1 LNHDA and CDR2 SQIVND (reference sequence). The CDR3 sequence is 13 residues long. The CDR3 DNA is TGTGCCAGCCTTGAGCGGGAGTACAATGAGCAGTTCTTC. It codes for CASLEREYNEQFF.

The chain has TRBV4-3 and TRBJ1-2; D ambiguous. This CDR3 contains 16 residues. Trimming took 4 bases from V and 4 from J, leaving 19 bases between them. Germline V lookup: CDR1 LGHNA, CDR2 YSLEER. In DNA form, the CDR3 reads TGCGCCAGCAGCCCGGCGAGGGTTGGGTTTAGCTATGGCTACACCTTC. This translates into CASSPARVGFSYGYTF.